What follows are 29 T cell receptor beta chains derived from one specimen sequenced in a study of CD8+CD57+ T cells in acquired aplastic anemia. For sequencing, patients were chosen who had shown expansion of CD8+CD57+ cells by flow cytometry. Genomic DNA provided the template from which TCR beta VDJ and CDR3 profiles were obtained. TCRdb analysed the reads with MiXCR anew, one entry per CDR3 protein. This table has about 160,000 distinct CDR3 sequences, about 70% appearing once. Sequencing was done on a sample of sorted CD4+, CD8+, or CD8+CD57+ T cells (not recorded which) from PBMCs. All receptors come from a human donor with aplastic anemia.

The chain employs TRBV20-1 and TRBJ2-7; 7 bases line up with TRBD2. Germline trimming cut 2 bases from V and 0 bases from J; bases unmatched to any gene: 7. This CDR3 is built from 15 residues. Germline lookup yields CDR1 DFQATT and CDR2 SNEGSKA (reference sequence). CDR3 sequence (DNA): TGCAGTGCTAGATCCCCTAGCGGCAGCTCCTACGAGCAGTACTTC. This translates into CSARSPSGSSYEQYF.

This chain connects TRBV10-1 to TRBJ1-2, with 10 bases matching TRBD1. The germline V gene encodes CDR1 WNHNN and CDR2 SYGVQD (reference sequence). J gave up 5 bases and V 9 bases, and 9 bases lay outside the gene matches. The CDR3 contains 14 residues. The CDR3: CARTRQGARYGYTF. The CDR3 DNA reads as TGCGCCAGGACGAGACAGGGGGCGCGGTATGGCTACACCTTC.

This clonotype was picked up a small number of times. The rearrangement joins TRBV6-1 to TRBJ2-3; 9 bases are shared with TRBD1. Germline-derived CDR1 and CDR2 are MNHNS and SASEGT. This CDR3 spans 14 amino acids. CDR3 bases: TGTACCGGAGGGACCGGGACAGGGTCAGATACGCAGTATTTT. It encodes CTGGTGTGSDTQYF.

This chain connects TRBV2 to TRBJ1-2; a weak D match, TRBD1 (6 bases). The CDR3 loop spans 14 amino acids. V dropped 6 bases and J dropped 2 bases, with 13 bases sitting between them. CDR1 is SNHLY, CDR2 FYNNEI, per germline. CDR3 protein: CASSPDSSNYGYTF. CDR3 DNA sequence: TGTGCCAGCAGCCCGGACAGCTCAAACTATGGCTACACCTTC.

The chain has TRBV24-1 and TRBJ2-1; TRBD1 aligns across 9 bases. Germline V gene data show CDR1 as KGHDR and CDR2 as SFDVKD. The CDR3 covers 16 residues. After removal of 4 bases from V and 0 bases from J, the junction contained 3 bases not matched to a gene. In DNA form, the CDR3 reads TGTGCCACCAGTGACCCGGGACAGGGCTCCTACAATGAGCAGTTCTTC. It specifies CATSDPGQGSYNEQFF.

The chain is built from TRBV20-1 and TRBJ1-2, with D hard to call. There are 12 residues in the CDR3. Trimming pared 1 base from V and 0 bases from J, leaving 3 bases between. Germline V CDR1 and CDR2: DFQATT, SNEGSKA (reference sequence). The CDR3 loop is CSARVTNYGYTF. The CDR3 DNA is TGCAGTGCTAGAGTGACTAACTATGGCTACACCTTC.

The count of this clonotype is one. The junction departs from germline at one end; a sequencing error may be responsible. The V and J genes are TRBV11-3 and TRBJ2-7, with 7 bases that match TRBD1. Germline V gene lookup returns CDR1 SGHNT and CDR2 YENEEA. The length of the CDR3 is 12 residues. As DNA, the CDR3 is TGTGCCAGCAGCGAACGACAGGGACCGGTATTCTTC. This translates into CASSERQGPVFF.

The chain has TRBV19 and TRBJ1-2; 8 nucleotides match TRBD1. Germline V CDR1 and CDR2: LNHDA, SQIVND (reference sequence). V gave up 6 bases and J gave up 1 base; unmatched junction bases: 13. CDR3 size: 17 residues. CDR3 sequence (DNA): TGTGCCAGTAGGAGATCGACAGGGGCTTACCTTAACTATGGCTACACCTTC. Translating it yields CASRRSTGAYLNYGYTF.

The V call is TRBV9, the J call TRBJ1-6, with D maybe TRBD1 (6 bases). The CDR3 extends over 15 amino acids. The V and J ends lost 4 bases and 11 bases respectively, with 19 bases between them. Germline CDR1 SGDLS, CDR2 YYNGEE. The CDR3 nucleotides are TGTGCCAGCAGCCAAGGGACGATACCAGGGGCACCCCTCCACTTT. Amino acid sequence: CASSQGTIPGAPLHF. Using reference TRBV9 and TRBJ1-6 for the parts outside the CDR3, the full variable domain is DSGVTQTPKHLITATGQRVTLRCSPRSGDLSVYWYQQSLDQGLQFLIQYYNGEERAKGNILERFSAQQFPDLHSELNLSSLELGDSALYFCASSQGTIPGAPLHFGNGTRLTVT.

The chain uses TRBV7-2 and TRBJ1-2, with D hard to call. V lost 4 bases, J lost 8 bases, and 11 bases lay in between. The CDR3 sequence is 12 residues long. Germline V gene lookup returns CDR1 SGHTA and CDR2 FQGNSA. CDR3 in amino acids: CASSWKQEGYTF. The CDR3 nucleotides read TGTGCCAGCAGCTGGAAACAAGAGGGCTACACCTTC.

This clonotype has a handful of counts. This chain links TRBV20-1 with TRBJ2-1, with D unclear. The CDR3 consists of 14 residues. The V end was cut by 3 bases, the J end by 6 bases, with 15 bases between. The V gene's germline CDR1 is DFQATT and CDR2 SNEGSKA (reference sequence). CDR3 nucleotides: TGCAGTGCTAGTTATCTAGTAGTGCGCAATGAGCAGTTCTTC. This encodes CSASYLVVRNEQFF.

V and J are TRBV11-3 and TRBJ2-3, with D possibly being TRBD2 (5 bases). The CDR3 contains 12 residues. Between the trimmed V and J ends, which lost 4 bases and 7 bases, there was a span of 9 bases. CDR1 SGHNT and CDR2 YENEEA come from the germline V gene. The CDR3 loop reads CASSSTGYTQYF. CDR3 DNA sequence: TGTGCCAGCAGCTCTACGGGATATACGCAGTATTTT.

The V and J genes are TRBV10-1 and TRBJ2-5; D is possibly TRBD1 (6 bases). V was shortened by 4 bases and J by 5 bases, with 14 bases between the two germline ends. Germline V gives CDR1 WNHNN, CDR2 SYGVQD (reference sequence). The CDR3 runs 14 residues. Here the CDR3 DNA reads TGCGCCAGCAGTGGGATACAGGGCTGGGAGACCCAGTACTTC. It specifies CASSGIQGWETQYF.

Concerning this clonotype: The conserved final phenylalanine or tryptophan is absent from the CDR3, which likely points to a read error. It is unclear where the CDR3 begins or ends on the DNA, so no DNA is shown, and the CDR3 is as TCRdb lists it. The V and J genes are TRBV7-3 and TRBJ1-1. Germline-derived CDR1 and CDR2 are SGHTA and FQGTGA. Termini included, the CDR3 measures 9 amino acids. The CDR3 protein is CASSAGTSG.

There are a few counts of this clonotype. This chain connects TRBV15 to TRBJ2-2, with D unresolved. CDR1 and CDR2 from the germline V gene are LNHNV and YYDKDF (reference sequence). There are 15 residues in the CDR3. V was shortened by 5 bases and J by 3 bases, with 13 bases between the two germline ends. The CDR3 loop reads CATSDDKWDTGELFF. The CDR3 DNA is TGTGCCACCAGCGATGACAAGTGGGACACCGGGGAGCTGTTTTTT.

This clonotype was picked up a small number of times. One end of the junction does not line up with germline, which may come from a read error. This sequence joins TRBV5-1 and TRBJ1-4; D perhaps matches TRBD1 (6 bases). From germline, CDR1 is SGHRS and CDR2 YFSETQ. The CDR3 is 15 amino acids. The CDR3 loop reads CASSLSGTTSEKLFF. The DNA for the CDR3 is TGCGCCAGCAGCTTGTCCGGGACAACTAGTGAAAAACTGTTTTTT.

V and J are TRBV15 and TRBJ1-1; D is ambiguous. The CDR3 sequence is 14 residues long. The V gene lost 0 bases and the J gene lost 0 bases, with 5 bases spanning the gap. CDR1 is LNHNV and CDR2 is YYDKDF in the germline V gene (reference sequence). CDR3 nucleotide sequence: TGTGCCACCAGCAGAGAACGGCTGAACACTGAAGCTTTCTTT. Amino acids: CATSRERLNTEAFF.

The gene calls are TRBV7-2 and TRBJ1-4; D is ambiguous. The CDR3 is 14 amino acids. V dropped 1 base and J dropped 8 bases, with 11 bases sitting between them. CDR1 SGHTA and CDR2 FQGNSA come from the germline V gene. The CDR3 DNA follows: TGTGCCAGCAGCTTAGGCTCGGTTGACGAAAAACTGTTTTTT. Protein product: CASSLGSVDEKLFF.

The chain carries TRBV12-3 or TRBV12-4 and TRBJ2-7; D may be TRBD1 (6 bases). This CDR3 contains 13 residues. CDR3 DNA: TGTGCTAGCCGAGGGGGACACTTATACGAGCAGTACTTC. It is translated as CASRGGHLYEQYF.

This clonotype was found many times. The CDR3 sequence: CASSRGEGTNYGYTF. The CDR3 region has the DNA TGTGCCAGCAGCCGGGGGGAGGGGACTAACTATGGCTACACCTTC. The gene calls are TRBV9 and TRBJ1-2, with a weak D call TRBD1 (5 bases). The length of the CDR3 is 15 residues. The ends were cut back, 4 bases at V and 0 bases at J, with 13 bases in the middle. Per the germline V gene, CDR1 is SGDLS and CDR2 is YYNGEE.

This clonotype occurred a few times. This chain connects TRBV9 to TRBJ1-1; the D is unclear. The CDR3 sequence is 14 residues long. Germline V gives CDR1 SGDLS, CDR2 YYNGEE. Trimming pared 4 bases from V and 1 base from J, leaving 11 bases between. The CDR3, as DNA: TGTGCCAGCAGCCACGGACGTACGAACACTGAAGCTTTCTTT. Translated: CASSHGRTNTEAFF. Full variable domain (rest looked up from reference TRBV9 and TRBJ1-1): DSGVTQTPKHLITATGQRVTLRCSPRSGDLSVYWYQQSLDQGLQFLIQYYNGEERAKGNILERFSAQQFPDLHSELNLSSLELGDSALYFCASSHGRTNTEAFFGQGTRLTVV.

The rearrangement uses TRBV7-2 and TRBJ2-3; weak D call: TRBD2 (5 bases). Trimming stripped 1 base from V and 5 bases from J, with 13 bases between. This CDR3 region has 15 residues. The germline gives CDR1 SGHTA, CDR2 FQGNSA. CDR3 residues: CASSLVPLRGDTQYF. The DNA for the CDR3 is TGTGCCAGCAGCTTAGTGCCCCTTCGGGGAGATACGCAGTATTTT.

The CDR3 here is CAIQTDSYEQYF. The CDR3 DNA follows: TGCGCCATCCAGACGGACTCCTACGAGCAGTACTTC. The chain employs TRBV10-2 and TRBJ2-7; D not certain. The CDR3 is 12 residues long. Germline V lookup: CDR1 WSHSY, CDR2 SAAADI. Trimming pared 10 bases from V and 0 bases from J, leaving 10 bases between.

V usage is TRBV5-1 and J usage is TRBJ2-7; tentatively, D is TRBD1 (7 bases). Germline V gene data show CDR1 as SGHRS and CDR2 as YFSETQ. V was pared by 7 bases and J by 5 bases, with 22 bases between. The CDR3 is 15 residues long. CDR3 amino acids: CASAPRRGHSDEQYF. CDR3 in DNA: TGCGCCAGCGCACCCAGGAGGGGGCATTCGGACGAGCAGTACTTC.

This chain links TRBV2 with TRBJ2-5; TRBD2 agrees at 11 bases. The CDR3 covers 16 residues. V was pared by 5 bases and J by 1 base, with 6 bases of the junction left unmatched. Germline-derived CDR1 and CDR2 are SNHLY and FYNNEI. CDR3 protein: CASSLSSGGPQETQYF. For the CDR3, the DNA is TGTGCCAGCAGTCTCTCTAGCGGGGGGCCCCAAGAGACCCAGTACTTC. Full variable domain (missing parts from reference TRBV2 and TRBJ2-5): EPEVTQTPSHQVTQMGQEVILRCVPISNHLYFYWYRQILGQKVEFLVSFYNNEISEKSEIFDDQFSVERPDGSNFTLKIRSTKLEDSAMYFCASSLSSGGPQETQYFGPGTRLLVL.

V and J are TRBV7-9 and TRBJ1-6; D is possibly TRBD1 (5 bases). This CDR3 has 14 amino acids. Trimming cost V 0 bases and J 10 bases, with 10 bases left between them. Germline CDR1 is SEHNR and CDR2 is FQNEAQ (reference sequence). CDR3 sequence (DNA): TGTGCCAGCAGCTTAGCGCAGGACACCTCACCCCTCCACTTT. Its translation is CASSLAQDTSPLHF.

The chain carries TRBV7-9 and TRBJ2-7; D is possibly TRBD2 (5 bases). V was pared by 6 bases and J by 6 bases, with 24 bases between. This CDR3 has 16 residues. Germline V gene data show CDR1 as SEHNR and CDR2 as FQNEAQ (reference sequence). Written as DNA, the CDR3 is TGTGCCAGCAGTCCCCCCTCGGCGCAGAGGGAGTCCGAGCAGTACTTC. The encoded protein is CASSPPSAQRESEQYF.

The rearrangement joins TRBV2 to TRBJ2-2; D gene ambiguous. Germline-derived CDR1 and CDR2 are SNHLY and FYNNEI. This CDR3 is 13 amino acids long. The V gene lost 6 bases and the J gene lost 4 bases, with 9 bases spanning the gap. The CDR3 bases are TGTGCCAGCAGGAAGGACGTCACCGGGGAGCTGTTTTTT. The encoded protein is CASRKDVTGELFF.

This clonotype was observed a few times. This chain connects TRBV10-3 to TRBJ2-7; D is uncertain. Germline values: CDR1 ENHRY, CDR2 SYGVKD. Between the trimmed V and J ends, which lost 1 base and 2 bases, there was a span of 9 bases. This CDR3 is built from 14 residues. The CDR3 loop reads CAISELVGTYEQYF. CDR3 bases: TGTGCCATCAGTGAGTTGGTAGGAACCTACGAGCAGTACTTC.